These 16 T cell receptor beta chains share one sample of origin, sequenced in a study of cytotoxic CD8 clonotypes in ibrutinib-treated CLL. Only in-frame clones appear in the TCRdb table, and some are missing; sequencing was by immunoSEQ multiplex PCR. Of 130,000 or so clones listed, 60% to 80% are singletons. The source material was PBMCs, sampled after 12 months of ibrutinib treatment. The receptors come from a human donor with chronic lymphocytic leukemia.

This clone was picked up a small number of times. This chain uses TRBV4-3 with TRBJ2-1; D not certain. This CDR3 spans 14 amino acids. Germline V gene sequence: CDR1 LGHNA, CDR2 YSLEER. V gave up 0 bases and J gave up 5 bases, with 8 bases separating them. In nucleotides, the CDR3 is TGCGCCAGCAGCCAAGACTCAAAGGACAATGAGCAGTTCTTC. It translates to CASSQDSKDNEQFF.

Only a few counts were recorded for this clone. The chain combines TRBV5-6 with TRBJ1-2; weak D call: TRBD1 (5 bases). CDR1 is SGHDT and CDR2 is YYEEEE in the germline V gene. Trimming pared 3 bases from V and 8 bases from J, leaving 14 bases between. CDR3 length: 13 amino acids. The CDR3 loop reads CASSSTAGRGYTF. In nucleotides, the CDR3 is TGTGCCAGCAGCTCAACGGCAGGGAGGGGCTACACCTTC.

The CDR3 DNA is TGTGCCAGCAGTGAAGACGGGATCCCGTTCCGGTATTTT. This gives the protein CASSEDGIPFRYF. This chain links TRBV2 with TRBJ2-3, with D possibly matching TRBD2 (5 bases). Trimming removed 1 base from V and 14 bases from J, with 16 bases in between. This CDR3 has 13 amino acids. Germline lookup yields CDR1 SNHLY and CDR2 FYNNEI.

The V and J genes are TRBV7-8 and TRBJ2-7; either TRBD1 or TRBD2 may supply D (5 bases each). CDR1 SGHVS and CDR2 FQNEAQ come from the germline V gene. The CDR3 is 13 residues long. Between the trimmed V and J ends, which lost 1 base and 4 bases, there was a span of 8 bases. In nucleotides, the CDR3 is TGTGCCAGCAGCTTAGGGGGACCTTACGAGCAGTACTTC. This encodes CASSLGGPYEQYF.

This clone has more than one count but fewer than ten. The chain uses TRBV5-1 and TRBJ1-3, with a weak D call TRBD1 (5 bases). Trimming took 4 bases from V and 4 from J, leaving 15 bases between them. CDR1 and CDR2 from the germline V gene are SGHRS and YFSETQ. This CDR3 is 15 amino acids long. CDR3 sequence: CASSLMAGVGNTIYF. The CDR3 region has the DNA TGCGCCAGCAGCCTCATGGCGGGGGTCGGAAACACCATATATTTT.

The rearrangement links TRBV7-2 to TRBJ2-5; D possibly corresponds to TRBD2 (7 bases). The CDR3 length is 14 residues. Germline V gives CDR1 SGHTA, CDR2 FQGNSA. With 7 bases removed from V and 5 bases from J, the gap between germline ends came to 17 bases. CDR3 sequence reads: CASTPPGGGETQYF. CDR3 DNA: TGTGCCAGCACCCCGCCGGGGGGCGGGGAGACCCAGTACTTC.

The chain employs TRBV6-5 and TRBJ1-2, with TRBD1 as a possible D gene (5 bases). V lost 7 bases to trimming and J lost 7 bases, with 16 bases between them. Germline CDR1 is MNHEY and CDR2 is SVGAGI. The CDR3 runs 13 residues. The chain's CDR3 is CASTQGRDGGYTF. The CDR3 region has the DNA TGTGCCAGCACCCAAGGGCGGGACGGTGGCTACACCTTC.

The J gene is TRBJ2-5, the V gene TRBV30, with 7 bases lining up with TRBD1. V lost 3 bases, J lost 5 bases, and 12 bases stayed unmatched. The CDR3 spans 15 residues. Germline-derived CDR1 and CDR2 are GTSNPN and SVGIG (reference sequence). In nucleotides, the CDR3 is TGTGCCTGGAGCGTAATCGGGACAGCCAGGGAGACCCAGTACTTC. It encodes CAWSVIGTARETQYF.

J is TRBJ1-2 and V is TRBV2; D is possibly TRBD1 (5 bases). The V gene's germline CDR1 is SNHLY and CDR2 FYNNEI. V lost 4 bases, J lost 4 bases, and 7 bases lay in between. The CDR3 is 12 amino acids. The CDR3 is CASSGQIYGYTF. The CDR3 DNA reads as TGTGCCAGCAGTGGACAGATCTATGGCTACACCTTC.

The table lists this clone with a few counts. V and J are TRBV28 and TRBJ1-1; no definite D call. The CDR3 sequence is 14 residues long. The V end was cut by 5 bases, the J end by 3 bases, with 13 bases between. From germline, CDR1 is MDHEN and CDR2 SYDVKM. DNA for the CDR3: TGTGCCAGCAGTAGCCTGAACAGAGACACTGAAGCTTTCTTT. This encodes CASSSLNRDTEAFF.

The chain links TRBV18 to TRBJ2-3; D might be TRBD1 (5 bases). This CDR3 has 15 amino acids. Germline CDR1 KGHSH, CDR2 LQKENI. V was trimmed by 5 bases and J by 2 bases, leaving 14 bases between them. DNA of the CDR3: TGTGCCAGCTCATTACAGGCTGCACTCACAGATACGCAGTATTTT. Residues: CASSLQAALTDTQYF.

This clone is a singleton in its sample. DNA for the CDR3: TGTGCCAGCTCACCACCGGTTGAGAATGAGCAGTTCTTC. Translation: CASSPPVENEQFF. The chain couples TRBV18 to TRBJ2-1, with D unresolved. The ends were cut back, 0 bases at V and 7 bases at J, with 7 bases in the middle. Per the germline V gene, CDR1 is KGHSH and CDR2 is LQKENI. There are 13 residues in the CDR3.

In its sample, this clone was seen many times. The V gene is TRBV30, the J gene TRBJ1-4, with D uncertain. The germline V and J ends were trimmed by 2 bases and 0 bases, with 7 bases remaining between them. The CDR3 loop spans 14 amino acids. Germline V gene data show CDR1 as GTSNPN and CDR2 as SVGIG (reference sequence). The CDR3 loop is CAWSFDATNEKLFF. The CDR3 nucleotides read TGTGCCTGGAGTTTTGACGCAACTAATGAAAAACTGTTTTTT. The whole variable domain, filled in from reference TRBV30 and TRBJ1-4, reads SQTIHQWPATLVQPVGSPLSLECTVEGTSNPNLYWYRQAAGRGLQLLFYSVGIGQISSEVPQNLSASRPQDRQFILSSKKLLLSDSGFYLCAWSFDATNEKLFFGSGTQLSVL.

The rearrangement uses TRBV9 and TRBJ2-6; weak D call: TRBD2 (6 bases). V gave up 4 bases and J gave up 2 bases, with 16 bases separating them. CDR1 and CDR2 (germline): SGDLS, YYNGEE. The CDR3 consists of 17 residues. The CDR3 loop reads CASSPTGGWTGANVLTF. The CDR3 nucleotides are TGTGCCAGCAGCCCAACTGGGGGGTGGACTGGGGCCAACGTCCTGACTTTC.

V gene TRBV4-1 combines with J gene TRBJ2-5; weak D call: TRBD1 (6 bases). There are 16 residues in the CDR3. Trimming took 3 bases from V and 4 from J, leaving 18 bases between them. Looked up from germline, CDR1 is MGHRA and CDR2 is YSYEKL. This chain's CDR3 is CASSQSGTQNRETQYF. CDR3 sequence (DNA): TGCGCCAGCAGCCAGTCCGGGACACAGAATCGAGAGACCCAGTACTTC.

The V call is TRBV19, the J call TRBJ1-4; the D gene is possibly TRBD1 (6 bases). This CDR3 comprises 14 residues. V was trimmed by 10 bases and J by 1 base, leaving 13 bases between them. Germline lookup yields CDR1 LNHDA and CDR2 SQIVND (reference sequence). In nucleotides, the CDR3 is TGTGCCACTACCGAGGGGGGAACTAATGAAAAACTGTTTTTT. Protein sequence: CATTEGGTNEKLFF.